This entry is about one T cell receptor (beta chain). Its matching antigen is unknown. This sample stems from a study of CD4+ T cells in melanoma. Study conclusions and caveats: In melanoma, neoantigen-specific CD4+ T cells reportedly differed in differentiation state.

The data were produced by immunoSEQ multiplex PCR, yet TCRdb's version contains in-frame clones alone and is incomplete. The table has 13,000 to 15,000 clones, 68% seen once. The TCR originated in a human donor with melanoma. The sequencing input was cells from a culture (not recorded whether cultured in vitro).

The CDR3 DNA reads as TGTGCCAGCAGTGAAAGGGGCCGGGTCCTGTATGGCTACACCTTC. This sequence encodes CASSERGRVLYGYTF. This chain links TRBV2 with TRBJ1-2; a possible D gene is TRBD1 (5 bases). Germline V CDR1 and CDR2: SNHLY, FYNNEI. V lost 2 bases and J 5 bases, leaving 15 bases between the germline ends. This CDR3 region has 15 residues. The full variable domain, with the rest looked up from reference TRBV2 and TRBJ1-2, is EPEVTQTPSHQVTQMGQEVILRCVPISNHLYFYWYRQILGQKVEFLVSFYNNEISEKSEIFDDQFSVERPDGSNFTLKIRSTKLEDSAMYFCASSERGRVLYGYTFGSGTRLTVV.